One T cell receptor (beta chain) is described in this entry. At one boundary the junction diverges from the germline segment, which might be a read error. These data belong to a study of blood T cell repertoires in COVID-19. The CDR3 is 13 amino acids. Per the original methods: For nucleated cells, counts were estimated from reference gene primer amplification. Data came from immunoSEQ multiplex PCR; TCRdb stores just in-frame clones and leaves some out. From that table come the V and J calls and clone size; the DNA was used to work out D and trimming. The sample consists of a few hundred thousand clones, 70% to 90% of them appearing once.

The chain combines TRBV12-3 or TRBV12-4 with TRBJ1-1; D perhaps matches TRBD1 (6 bases). The sample was PBMCs or T cells enriched from blood (not recorded which). The clonotype comes from a young woman who had recovered from COVID-19. The CDR3 bases are TGTGCCAGCAGGTCATTGGGGACATCAGGGAACCACTTT. Protein sequence: CASRSLGTSGNHF.